In its sample, the clone carrying this T cell receptor (beta chain) was seen many times. Its cognate antigen is unknown. Participants, patients aged 18 to 65, had newly diagnosed hyperthyroidism with a duration under 2 months. Blood dates from first hyperthyroidism diagnosis, before any ophthalmopathy symptoms. Amplification targeted TCR beta CDR3 regions from RNA transcripts. The HTBI primer set was used in a first-round RT-PCR of the TCR CDR3. A single record per CDR3 protein comes from TCRdb applying MiXCR to the multiplex PCR reads. The sample gives more than 350,000 distinct CDR3 sequences, roughly a sixth of which show up once; 30% to 40% is in the top ten. The data were obtained in a study of T cells in Graves' hyperthyroidism and ophthalmopathy. Regarding the study as a whole: Ophthalmopathy was separated from stable hyperthyroidism by a 13 V-J model. Ophthalmopathy, as predicted by the model, came a median around 6 months after the prediction.

The CDR3 loop spans 14 amino acids. Germline assignment: CDR1 SGHAT and CDR2 FQNNGV. V dropped 2 bases and J dropped 4 bases, with 9 bases sitting between them. The TCR was taken from a woman aged 25 to 39 with Graves' hyperthyroidism that later progressed to Graves' ophthalmopathy. This chain links TRBV11-2 with TRBJ1-3; D is undetermined. Sample: blood. CDR3 protein: CASSLLVGGNTIYF. CDR3 DNA sequence: TGTGCCAGCAGCTTACTCGTCGGGGGAAACACCATATATTTT.